This is a list of T cell receptor beta chains from one sample in a study of T cell changes during pregnancy in multiple sclerosis. The repertoire was sequenced with immunoSEQ multiplex PCR; TCRdb's copy has only in-frame clones and lacks some. The top ten hold under 0.35% of the sample, which has around 75,000 clones, 90% to 95% seen once. The specimen was CD4+ T cells from peripheral blood mononuclear cells, collected in the third trimester of pregnancy. The receptors stem from a female donor in good health, enrolled as a control in a pregnancy study. Both conserved end residues are part of each CDR3. A D gene is named only where the DNA matches it firmly. Clone size appears in some rows only: once, few, many, or a class for an expanded clone.

cdr3_length | j_call | v_call | d_call | clone_size | cdr3_aa | cdr3_nt
18 | TRBJ1-2 | TRBV19 | NA | NA | CASTRGVPGGAFGYGYTF | TGTGCCAGTACCCGCGGTGTGCCGGGGGGCGCCTTCGGCTATGGCTACACCTTC
15 | TRBJ1-4 | TRBV5-4 | NA | NA | CASSPRGGQNEKLFF | TGTGCCAGCAGCCCCCGGGGGGGCCAAAATGAAAAACTGTTTTTT
15 | TRBJ2-7 | TRBV5-4 | NA | NA | CASSTQALGSYEQYF | TGTGCCAGCAGTACCCAGGCCCTGGGTTCCTACGAGCAGTACTTC
13 | TRBJ1-5 | TRBV19 | TRBD1 | NA | CASSMDRDQPQHF | TGTGCCAGTAGTATGGACAGGGATCAGCCCCAGCATTTT
16 | TRBJ1-2 | TRBV4-3 | TRBD1 | NA | CASSQAGQGASYGYTF | TGCGCCAGCAGCCAAGCGGGACAGGGTGCGAGCTATGGCTACACCTTC
15 | TRBJ1-2 | TRBV4-3 | NA | once | CASSQDLKRIYGYTF | TGCGCCAGCAGCCAAGATCTAAAGAGGATCTATGGCTACACCTTC
18 | TRBJ2-5 | TRBV5-6 | NA | NA | CASNARRASDYFKETQYF | TGTGCCAGCAACGCCCGTCGGGCAAGTGACTATTTCAAGGAGACCCAGTACTTC
15 | TRBJ2-5 | TRBV7-7 | NA | NA | CASSLAPVHGETQYF | TGTGCTAGCAGCTTAGCCCCGGTCCACGGAGAGACCCAGTACTTC
18 | TRBJ2-1 | TRBV15 | TRBD2 | NA | CATSRGERGVLLYNEQFF | TGTGCCACCAGCAGAGGAGAGCGGGGGGTCTTGTTATACAATGAGCAGTTCTTC
15 | TRBJ1-1 | TRBV7-2 | TRBD1 | NA | CASSLEGAGNTEAFF | TGTGCCAGCAGCTTGGAGGGGGCAGGGAACACTGAAGCTTTCTTT
16 | TRBJ1-5 | TRBV7-8 | TRBD1 | NA | CASSLSAGGVNQPQHF | TGTGCCAGCAGCCTAAGCGCAGGGGGAGTTAATCAGCCCCAGCATTTT
18 | TRBJ2-7 | TRBV4-3 | TRBD2 | NA | CASSLGLAGGPYSYEQYF | TGCGCCAGCAGCCTGGGACTAGCGGGGGGACCTTACTCCTACGAGCAGTACTTC
16 | TRBJ2-2 | TRBV18 | TRBD1 | NA | CASSPPTQGAGGELFF | TGTGCCAGCTCACCACCTACGCAGGGGGCCGGCGGGGAGCTGTTTTTT
17 | TRBJ1-5 | TRBV7-8 | NA | once | CASSLEFTGKAYQPQHF | TGTGCCAGCAGCTTAGAGTTTACAGGGAAAGCCTATCAGCCCCAGCATTTT